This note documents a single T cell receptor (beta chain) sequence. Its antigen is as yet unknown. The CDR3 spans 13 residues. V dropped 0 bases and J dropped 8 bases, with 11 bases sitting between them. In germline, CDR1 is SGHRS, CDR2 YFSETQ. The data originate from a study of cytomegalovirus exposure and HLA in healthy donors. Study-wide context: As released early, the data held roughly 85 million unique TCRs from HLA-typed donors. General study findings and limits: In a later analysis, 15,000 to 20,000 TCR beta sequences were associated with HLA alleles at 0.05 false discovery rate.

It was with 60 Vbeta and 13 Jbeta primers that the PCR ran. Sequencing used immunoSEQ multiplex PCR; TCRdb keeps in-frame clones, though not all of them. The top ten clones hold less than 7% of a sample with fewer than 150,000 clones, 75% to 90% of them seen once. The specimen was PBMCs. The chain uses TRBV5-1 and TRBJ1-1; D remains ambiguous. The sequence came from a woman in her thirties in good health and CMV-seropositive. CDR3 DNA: TGCGCCAGCAGCTTGGCTCCCTCCGAGGAAGCTTTCTTT. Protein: CASSLAPSEEAFF.